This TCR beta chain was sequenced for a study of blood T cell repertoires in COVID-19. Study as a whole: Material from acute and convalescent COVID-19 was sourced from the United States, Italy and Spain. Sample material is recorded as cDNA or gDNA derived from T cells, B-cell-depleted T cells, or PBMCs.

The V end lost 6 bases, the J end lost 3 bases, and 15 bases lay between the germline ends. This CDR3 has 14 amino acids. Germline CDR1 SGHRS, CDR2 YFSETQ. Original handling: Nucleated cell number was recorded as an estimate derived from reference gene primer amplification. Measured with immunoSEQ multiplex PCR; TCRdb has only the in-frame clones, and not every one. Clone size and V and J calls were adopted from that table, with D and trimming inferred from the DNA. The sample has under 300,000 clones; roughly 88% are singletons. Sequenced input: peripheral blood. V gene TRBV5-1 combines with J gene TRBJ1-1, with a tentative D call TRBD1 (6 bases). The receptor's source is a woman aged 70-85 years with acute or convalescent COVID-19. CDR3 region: CASTIQGSDTEAFF. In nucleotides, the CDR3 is TGCGCCAGCACCATACAGGGTTCCGACACTGAAGCTTTCTTT.